These 17 T cell receptor beta chains were all obtained from the same sample, sequenced in a study of read filtering for tumor transcriptome and immune sequencing. Molecular barcoded adaptors covering alpha/delta and beta/gamma chains were used on around 400 ng RNA. One entry per CDR3 protein results from TCRdb running MiXCR on the reads. The repertoire holds about 40,000 distinct CDR3 sequences, with approximately 10% as singletons. Input material: a population of CD138-negative cells sorted from bone marrow. The receptors were gathered from a donor aged 40 or over with multiple myeloma.

This clonotype was found many times. The chain's CDR3 is CASSPGMNTEAFF. In DNA form, the CDR3 reads TGTGCCAGCAGTCCAGGGATGAACACTGAAGCTTTCTTT. The chain uses TRBV28 and TRBJ1-1, with D maybe TRBD1 (5 bases). The CDR3 loop spans 13 amino acids. Trimming pared 5 bases from V and 0 bases from J, leaving 7 bases between. Germline-derived CDR1 and CDR2 are MDHEN and SYDVKM. Combining the CDR3 with reference TRBV28 and TRBJ1-1 gives the whole variable domain DVKVTQSSRYLVKRTGEKVFLECVQDMDHENMFWYRQDPGLGLRLIYFSYDVKMKEKGDIPEGYSVSREKKERFSLILESASTNQTSMYLCASSPGMNTEAFFGQGTRLTVV.

The sample holds many counts of this clonotype. The chain uses TRBV20-1 and TRBJ2-1; the D gene is possibly TRBD2 (5 bases). CDR1 and CDR2 (germline): DFQATT, SNEGSKA (reference sequence). Trimming stripped 4 bases from V and 2 bases from J, with 15 bases between. This CDR3 contains 15 residues. The CDR3 coding sequence is TGCAGTGCTACCGGTACGTCGGGAACCTACAATGAGCAGTTCTTC. As protein: CSATGTSGTYNEQFF.

This clonotype was counted at least ten times. The chain links TRBV20-1 to TRBJ1-4; D is uncertain. This CDR3 region has 12 residues. The V gene's germline CDR1 is DFQATT and CDR2 SNEGSKA (reference sequence). The CDR3 loop reads CRLGSEDEKLFF. DNA for the CDR3: TGCAGGCTAGGTTCGGAGGATGAAAAACTGTTTTTT.

The sample holds many counts of this clonotype. The chain has TRBV5-8 and TRBJ2-3; D call uncertain. The CDR3 is made up of 12 amino acids. Germline values: CDR1 SGHTS, CDR2 YDEGEE. V was pared by 0 bases and J by 7 bases, with 6 bases between. The CDR3 reads CASSLDAYTQYF. CDR3 sequence (DNA): TGTGCCAGCAGCTTGGACGCCTATACGCAGTATTTT.

In this sample, this clonotype turned up many times. The chain couples TRBV20-1 to TRBJ2-5, with 7 bases aligning to TRBD2. The germline gives CDR1 DFQATT, CDR2 SNEGSKA (reference sequence). V dropped 0 bases and J dropped 1; count of bases not matched to a gene: 2. CDR3 length: 14 amino acids. In DNA form, the CDR3 reads TGCAGTGCTAGAGATGCGGGGGTCCAAGAGACCCAGTACTTC. Translation: CSARDAGVQETQYF.

Details on this clonotype: This may arise from a read error, as a much more abundant clone is one base away. The chain uses TRBV6-5 and TRBJ1-6; no reliable D call. The CDR3 length is 13 residues. CDR1 is MNHEY and CDR2 is SVGAGI in the germline V gene. The DNA for the CDR3 is TGTGCCAGCAGGGCAAGGCTTAATCCACCCCTCCACTTT. Residues: CASRARLNPPLHF.

This clonotype occurred many times. The chain links TRBV18 to TRBJ1-2; possibly TRBD1 for D (5 bases). The CDR3 is 12 residues long. Germline-derived CDR1 and CDR2 are KGHSH and LQKENI. With 6 bases removed from V and 8 bases from J, the gap between germline ends came to 13 bases. CDR3 protein: CASSQPGKGYTF. The CDR3, as DNA: TGTGCCAGCTCGCAACCAGGGAAAGGCTACACCTTC.

This chain links TRBV29-1 with TRBJ1-2; D is unclear. CDR3 size: 10 residues. Trimming pared 4 bases from V and 4 bases from J, leaving 4 bases between. Germline V gives CDR1 SQVTM, CDR2 ANQGSEA. Written as DNA, the CDR3 is TGCAGCGTTGCCGGCTATGGCTACACCTTC. Translating gives CSVAGYGYTF.

This clonotype has a count of ten or more. The chain joins TRBV18 to TRBJ2-3; D is undetermined. Trimming stripped 5 bases from V and 4 bases from J, with 13 bases between. Germline CDR1 reads KGHSH; CDR2 reads LQKENI. This CDR3 is 14 amino acids long. The CDR3 sequence is CASSNFRVSDTQYF. CDR3 sequence (DNA): TGTGCCAGCTCAAACTTCCGGGTCTCAGATACGCAGTATTTT. The variable domain in full, completed from reference TRBV18 and TRBJ2-3, reads NAGVMQNPRHLVRRRGQEARLRCSPMKGHSHVYWYRQLPEEGLKFMVYLQKENIIDESGMPKERFSAEFPKEGPSILRIQQVVRGDSAAYFCASSNFRVSDTQYFGPGTRLTVL.

This clonotype was seen more than once but under ten times. The chain has TRBV29-1 and TRBJ2-5; 7 bases map to TRBD1. The V segment lost 6 bases and the J segment 3 bases; nucleotides outside the gene matches: 4. CDR1 and CDR2 (germline): SQVTM, ANQGSEA. The CDR3 is 12 amino acids. This chain's CDR3 is CSVHRGEETQYF. The CDR3 nucleotides read TGCAGCGTGCACAGGGGAGAAGAGACCCAGTACTTC.

Remarks on this clonotype: The germline gene is not matched at one end of the junction; a read error may be the cause. The CDR3 loop is CASSLAGSGDTGGLFF. The CDR3, as DNA: TGTGCCAGCAGCTTGGCAGGGTCAGGGGACACCGGGGGGCTGTTTTTT. V and J are TRBV11-2 and TRBJ2-2; either TRBD1 or TRBD2 may supply D (6 bases each). This CDR3 is 16 amino acids long. CDR1 is SGHAT and CDR2 is FQNNGV in the germline V gene.

Comment on this clonotype: One junction end disagrees with the germline gene, perhaps due to a read error. The gene calls are TRBV15 and TRBJ2-5; 7 bases are a match to TRBD2. Germline V CDR1 and CDR2: LNHNV, YYDKDF (reference sequence). The CDR3 sequence is 13 residues long. The CDR3 coding sequence is TGTACCACCAGCAGTACCGGGCGGGAGACCCTGTACTTC. It yields the protein CTTSSTGRETLYF.

At least ten counts were recorded for this clonotype. The rearrangement uses TRBV3-1 and TRBJ1-1; D is perhaps TRBD1 (5 bases). The CDR3 runs 15 residues. The V gene's germline CDR1 is LGHDT and CDR2 YNNKEL (reference sequence). V was clipped by 4 bases and J by 5 bases, with 17 bases between them. The DNA for the CDR3 is TGTGCCAGCAGCCCGGGGACGGGGGATGGAACTGAAGCTTTCTTT. Translated, it gives CASSPGTGDGTEAFF.

This clonotype has only a few counts. The chain uses TRBV18 and TRBJ2-1; no firm D call. Between the trimmed V and J ends, which lost 3 bases and 7 bases, there was a span of 7 bases. The CDR3 spans 12 residues. Germline V gene data show CDR1 as KGHSH and CDR2 as LQKENI. As DNA, the CDR3 is TGTGCCAGCTCACCGAAAGGGAATGAGCAGTTCTTC. Translation gives CASSPKGNEQFF.

This clonotype was seen repeatedly, ten times or more. The V call is TRBV7-9, the J call TRBJ2-2; D remains ambiguous. The CDR3 has 14 residues. CDR1 SEHNR and CDR2 FQNEAQ come from the germline V gene (reference sequence). V lost 2 bases to trimming and J lost 1 base, with 5 bases between them. This CDR3 reads CASSLRRNTGELFF. In DNA form, the CDR3 reads TGTGCCAGCAGCTTAAGAAGGAACACCGGGGAGCTGTTTTTT.

This clonotype has ten or more counts. The rearrangement joins TRBV7-9 to TRBJ2-6; D is unclear. The CDR3 consists of 12 residues. Germline CDR1 and CDR2: SEHNR and FQNEAQ (reference sequence). Deletions cut 10 bases from V and 0 bases from J, with 4 bases between. The CDR3 DNA is TGTGCCACCGACTCTGGGGCCAACGTCCTGACTTTC. Amino acid sequence: CATDSGANVLTF.

Comments on this clonotype: The junction differs from germline at one of its ends, possibly a read error. The rearrangement links TRBV11-2 to TRBJ2-3, with a possible D match to TRBD2 (5 bases). This CDR3 has 18 residues. Germline CDR1 SGHAT, CDR2 FQNNGV. The CDR3 loop reads CVSSLRPPSSGFTDTQYF. CDR3 bases: TGCGTCAGCAGCTTAAGACCCCCGTCTTCGGGATTCACAGATACGCAGTATTTT. The entire variable domain, with the rest obtained from reference TRBV11-2 and TRBJ2-3, is as follows: EAGVAQSPRYKIIEKRQSVAFWCNPISGHATLYWYQQILGQGPKLLIQFQNNGVVDDSQLPKDRFSAERLKGVDSTLKIQPAKLEDSAVYLCVSSLRPPSSGFTDTQYFGPGTRLTVL.